This entry lists 11 T cell receptor beta chains sequenced from one sample in a study of sequential checkpoint blockade in melanoma (dated by TCRdb to about 2019). Library generation was performed with the immunoSEQ multiplex PCR assay. TCRdb mirrors the immuneACCESS table, restricted to in-frame sequences. Some clones are absent from its copies; in checked studies, under half trace to an unresolved V gene, and the reason for the others is unknown. The sample includes about 3,800 clones, with more than 20% observed a single time. Over 20% of the sample is held by the ten biggest clonotypes. The treatment or condition label corresponds to: randomized to nivolumab then ipilimumab (arm A) or the reverse (arm B). The sequences come from tumor tissue (inferred from file names), collected from a patient given nivolumab and ipilimumab in sequence. Receptors originate from a human donor with melanoma.

The CDR3 loop is CASSPTGDSGNTIYF. In DNA, the CDR3 is TGTGCCAGCTCACCGACAGGAGACTCTGGAAACACCATATATTTT. The J gene is TRBJ1-3, the V gene TRBV18; D may be TRBD1 (6 bases). The CDR3 extends over 15 amino acids. The V gene lost 3 bases and the J gene lost 0 bases, with 9 bases spanning the gap. Germline lookup yields CDR1 KGHSH and CDR2 LQKENI.

This clone was counted many times. The chain is built from TRBV11-3 and TRBJ1-5; D unresolved. The CDR3 is 16 residues long. The V end lost 2 bases, the J end lost 1 base, and 12 bases lay between the germline ends. Germline V gene data show CDR1 as SGHNT and CDR2 as YENEEA. The CDR3 bases are TGTGCCAGCAGCTTATTGGAGGGTGGAAGCAATCAGCCCCAGCATTTT. Protein product: CASSLLEGGSNQPQHF.

This clone was seen at least ten times. The V and J genes are TRBV11-3 and TRBJ2-7; TRBD1 might be the D (7 bases). Looked up from germline, CDR1 is SGHNT and CDR2 is YENEEA. Trimming left V 1 base short and J 2 bases short, with 9 bases between. The CDR3 is 14 amino acids. The CDR3 is CASSLGGTAYEQYF. CDR3 nucleotides: TGTGCCAGCAGCTTAGGCGGGACAGCCTACGAGCAGTACTTC.

The chain links TRBV14 to TRBJ2-5; D unresolved. Trimming left V 4 bases short and J 5 bases short, with 8 bases between. The CDR3 extends over 12 amino acids. CDR1 is SGHDN and CDR2 is FVKESK in the germline V gene. The CDR3: CASSLSRETQYF. CDR3 sequence (DNA): TGTGCCAGCAGCCTATCGCGGGAGACCCAGTACTTC. Complete variable domain (other parts from reference TRBV14 and TRBJ2-5): EAGVTQFPSHSVIEKGQTVTLRCDPISGHDNLYWYRRVMGKEIKFLLHFVKESKQDESGMPNNRFLAERTGGTYSTLKVQPAELEDSGVYFCASSLSRETQYFGPGTRLLVL.

The sample holds a few counts of this clone. This rearrangement joins TRBV23-1 to TRBJ2-7, with 7 bases fitting TRBD2. TRBV23-1 is placed among ORFs of uncertain function. The CDR3 covers 16 residues. With V trimmed by 10 bases and J by 2 bases, 17 bases remained unmatched. The CDR3 protein is CANRGARGSVPYEQYF. CDR3 sequence (DNA): TGCGCCAACCGAGGGGCGCGCGGGAGTGTACCCTACGAGCAGTACTTC.

V is TRBV5-1 and J is TRBJ2-3; D possibly matches TRBD1 or TRBD2 (5 bases each). Germline V gene data show CDR1 as SGHRS and CDR2 as YFSETQ. This CDR3 has 14 amino acids. The V end lost 0 bases, the J end lost 4 bases, and 9 bases lay between the germline ends. The CDR3 region is CASSLAGRADTQYF. CDR3 in DNA: TGCGCCAGCAGCTTGGCGGGGCGGGCAGATACGCAGTATTTT. The full variable domain, rest sourced from reference TRBV5-1 and TRBJ2-3, is KAGVTQTPRYLIKTRGQQVTLSCSPISGHRSVSWYQQTPGQGLQFLFEYFSETQRNKGNFPGRFSGRQFSNSRSEMNVSTLELGDSALYLCASSLAGRADTQYFGPGTRLTVL.

As DNA, the CDR3 is TGCGCCAGCAGCCTACAGACAGGGGGGCCCTACGAGCAGTACTTC. This translates into CASSLQTGGPYEQYF. V usage is TRBV5-1 and J usage is TRBJ2-7; 9 bases are shared with TRBD1. Per the germline V gene, CDR1 is SGHRS and CDR2 is YFSETQ. The CDR3 has 15 amino acids. After removal of 4 bases from V and 2 bases from J, the junction contained 7 bases not matched to a gene. Together with reference TRBV5-1 and TRBJ2-7, the CDR3 gives the full variable domain: KAGVTQTPRYLIKTRGQQVTLSCSPISGHRSVSWYQQTPGQGLQFLFEYFSETQRNKGNFPGRFSGRQFSNSRSEMNVSTLELGDSALYLCASSLQTGGPYEQYFGPGTRLTVT.

This clone has only a few counts. The V gene is TRBV30, the J gene TRBJ1-2; D unclear. Trimming cost V 3 bases and J 2 bases, with 10 bases left between them. Germline V CDR1 and CDR2: GTSNPN, SVGIG (reference sequence). This CDR3 contains 13 residues. CDR3 in amino acids: CAWRNQVNYGYTF. The CDR3, as DNA: TGTGCCTGGAGGAACCAGGTCAACTATGGCTACACCTTC.

This clone was counted only a few times. This sequence joins TRBV11-3 and TRBJ2-5; 7 bases are shared with TRBD1. Germline CDR1 and CDR2: SGHNT and YENEEA. This CDR3 region has 14 residues. The trim removed 5 bases at V and 4 bases at J, leaving 7 bases unmatched. CDR3 protein: CASSPTGAGETQYF. Written as DNA, the CDR3 is TGTGCCAGCAGCCCTACAGGGGCCGGAGAGACCCAGTACTTC.

Judged by abundance, this clone is medium-sized (0.01 to 0.1%). The chain employs TRBV11-3 and TRBJ1-1, with D possibly TRBD1 on 6 matching bases. V lost 5 bases and J lost 0, with 13 bases in between. Germline CDR1 is SGHNT and CDR2 is YENEEA. The CDR3 is 15 residues long. The CDR3 nucleotides read TGTGCCAGCAGCCGGACAGTTGGCATGAACACTGAAGCTTTCTTT. Residues: CASSRTVGMNTEAFF.

Here the CDR3 DNA reads TGCGCCAGCAGCCCTAGCTCAGGGCGCAATCAGCCCCAGCATTTT. Protein product: CASSPSSGRNQPQHF. The chain links TRBV5-1 to TRBJ1-5; D might be TRBD1 (5 bases). Germline CDR1 SGHRS, CDR2 YFSETQ. Trimming removed 4 bases at V and 2 bases at J, with 13 bases between. The CDR3 spans 15 residues.